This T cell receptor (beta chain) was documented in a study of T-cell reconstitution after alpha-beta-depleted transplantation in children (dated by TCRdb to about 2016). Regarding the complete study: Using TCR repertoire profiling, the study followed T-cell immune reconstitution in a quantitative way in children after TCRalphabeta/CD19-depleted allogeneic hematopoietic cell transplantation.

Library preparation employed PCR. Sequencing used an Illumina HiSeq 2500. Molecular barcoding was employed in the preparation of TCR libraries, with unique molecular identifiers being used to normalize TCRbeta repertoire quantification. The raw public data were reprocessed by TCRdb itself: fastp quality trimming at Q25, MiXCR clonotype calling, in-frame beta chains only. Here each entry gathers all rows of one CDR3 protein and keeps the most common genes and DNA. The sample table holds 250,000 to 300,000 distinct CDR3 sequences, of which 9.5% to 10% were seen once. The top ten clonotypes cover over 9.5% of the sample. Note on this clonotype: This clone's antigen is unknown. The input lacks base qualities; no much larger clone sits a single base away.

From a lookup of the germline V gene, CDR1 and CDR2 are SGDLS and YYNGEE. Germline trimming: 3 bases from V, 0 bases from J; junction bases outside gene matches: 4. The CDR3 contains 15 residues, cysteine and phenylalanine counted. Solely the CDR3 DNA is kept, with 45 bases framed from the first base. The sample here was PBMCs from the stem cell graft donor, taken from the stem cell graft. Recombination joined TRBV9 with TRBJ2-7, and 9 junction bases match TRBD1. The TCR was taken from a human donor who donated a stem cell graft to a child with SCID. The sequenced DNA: TGTGCCAGCAGCGAGGGGACAGGGCCCTCCTACGAGCAGTACTTC. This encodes CASSEGTGPSYEQYF.